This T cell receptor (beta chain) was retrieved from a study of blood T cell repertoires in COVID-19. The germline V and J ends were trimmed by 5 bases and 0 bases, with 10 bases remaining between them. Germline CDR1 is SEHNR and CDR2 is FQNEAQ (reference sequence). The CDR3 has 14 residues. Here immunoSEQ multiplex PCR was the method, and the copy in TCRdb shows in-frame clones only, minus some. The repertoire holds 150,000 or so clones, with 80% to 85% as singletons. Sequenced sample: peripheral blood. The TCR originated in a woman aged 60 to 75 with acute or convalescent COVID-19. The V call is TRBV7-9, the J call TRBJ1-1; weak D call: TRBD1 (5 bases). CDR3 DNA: TGTGCCAGCAGCATATTCAGGGTGAACACTGAAGCTTTCTTT. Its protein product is CASSIFRVNTEAFF.